A single sample is the source of the 25 T cell receptor beta chains below, sequenced in a study of blood T cell repertoires in COVID-19. This table comes from immunoSEQ multiplex PCR, and its TCRdb copy is limited to in-frame clones, with some not included. The table includes 250,000 or so clones, about 90% detected once. Sample: PBMCs or T cells enriched from blood (not recorded which). The source of these receptors is a woman aged 35 to 49 who had been exposed to COVID-19.

This clone turned up a few times. V and J are TRBV28 and TRBJ1-1; 9 bases fit TRBD1. V lost 5 bases, J lost 8 bases, and 12 bases stayed unmatched. Germline V gives CDR1 MDHEN, CDR2 SYDVKM. The CDR3 has 15 amino acids. CDR3 sequence: CASSVTGGFTFEAFF. The CDR3 nucleotides are TGTGCCAGCAGTGTAACAGGGGGCTTTACCTTCGAAGCTTTCTTT. Full variable domain (missing parts from reference TRBV28 and TRBJ1-1): DVKVTQSSRYLVKRTGEKVFLECVQDMDHENMFWYRQDPGLGLRLIYFSYDVKMKEKGDIPEGYSVSREKKERFSLILESASTNQTSMYLCASSVTGGFTFEAFFGQGTRLTVV.

CDR3 DNA sequence: TGTGCCTGGGGGACAGACTTGAACACTGAAGCTTTCTTT. Translation gives CAWGTDLNTEAFF. V gene TRBV30 combines with J gene TRBJ1-1; 7 nucleotides align to TRBD1. The CDR3 extends over 13 amino acids. Unmatched junction bases numbered 3, after V lost 5 bases and J lost 0 bases. From germline, CDR1 is GTSNPN and CDR2 SVGIG (reference sequence).

The sample holds one count of this clone. The CDR3 DNA is TGTGCCAGCAGCCGCAGGGGGCACGAGCAGTACTTC. Translation: CASSRRGHEQYF. This chain joins TRBV7-2 and TRBJ2-7, with 8 nucleotides matching TRBD1. This CDR3 is 12 amino acids long. Trimming took 5 bases from V and 5 from J; bases not matched to a gene: 2. Germline CDR1 and CDR2: SGHTA and FQGNSA. The full variable domain, with the rest looked up from reference TRBV7-2 and TRBJ2-7, is GAGVSQSPSNKVTEKGKDVELRCDPISGHTALYWYRQSLGQGLEFLIYFQGNSAPDKSGLPSDRFSAERTGGSVSTLTIQRTQQEDSAVYLCASSRRGHEQYFGPGTRLTVT.

This sequence joins TRBV7-2 and TRBJ1-3; D might be TRBD1 (5 bases). Germline assignment: CDR1 SGHTA and CDR2 FQGNSA. This CDR3 is 14 amino acids long. The V end lost 2 bases, the J end lost 8 bases, and 13 bases lay between the germline ends. In DNA form, the CDR3 reads TGTGCCAGCAGCTTACGAGGCAGGGTAGACACCATATATTTT. Translated: CASSLRGRVDTIYF.

V and J are TRBV30 and TRBJ1-5; D uncertain. The CDR3 sequence is 13 residues long. Germline V CDR1 and CDR2: GTSNPN, SVGIG (reference sequence). V was pared by 0 bases and J by 5 bases, with 8 bases between. CDR3 nucleotide sequence: TGTGCCTGGAGTGTACGCGGGGATCAGCCCCAGCATTTT. Amino acid sequence: CAWSVRGDQPQHF.

On this clone itself: Within the sample, other DNA sequences also encode this same CDR3. This rearrangement joins TRBV7-2 to TRBJ1-1, with D hard to call. This CDR3 spans 13 amino acids. V was pared by 2 bases and J by 0 bases, with 4 bases between. Germline CDR1 and CDR2: SGHTA and FQGNSA. CDR3 in amino acids: CASSLSVNTEAFF. CDR3 in DNA: TGTGCCAGCAGCTTATCCGTGAACACTGAAGCTTTCTTT.

DNA for the CDR3: TGTGCCAGCACGGGGATGGAGACCCAGTACTTC. Its translation: CASTGMETQYF. The V gene is TRBV2, the J gene TRBJ2-5, with a weak D call TRBD2 (5 bases). This CDR3 spans 11 amino acids. Germline values: CDR1 SNHLY, CDR2 FYNNEI. Deletions cut 7 bases from V and 5 bases from J, with 8 bases between.

The chain links TRBV10-3 to TRBJ2-5; D is unresolved. CDR1 is ENHRY and CDR2 is SYGVKD in the germline V gene. V lost 1 base, J lost 5 bases, and 5 bases lay in between. The CDR3 loop spans 12 amino acids. In DNA, the CDR3 is TGTGCCATCAGTGAGTTTGAGGAGACCCAGTACTTC. Translating it yields CAISEFEETQYF.

A remark on this clone: The junction and the germline gene differ at one end; a read error may be behind it. This rearrangement joins TRBV11-2 to TRBJ2-3; 7 bases line up with TRBD1. From germline, CDR1 is SGHAT and CDR2 FQNNGV. There are 14 residues in the CDR3. The CDR3 DNA sequence: TGTGCCAGCACCTTACAGGGGCGGGCAGATACGCAGTATTTT. Translating it yields CASTLQGRADTQYF.

This chain joins TRBV2 and TRBJ2-5, with a weak D call TRBD1 (5 bases). The CDR3 contains 16 residues. Germline V CDR1 and CDR2: SNHLY, FYNNEI. The V gene lost 0 bases and the J gene lost 5 bases, with 16 bases spanning the gap. The CDR3 DNA reads as TGTGCCAGCAGTGAAGCGCACGGCAGGGAAGCGGAGACCCAGTACTTC. This gives the protein CASSEAHGREAETQYF.

The rearrangement links TRBV7-2 to TRBJ2-5; TRBD2 matches 7 bases. Germline V gene data show CDR1 as SGHTA and CDR2 as FQGNSA. Losses at the gene ends were 0 bases for V and 9 bases for J; bases not matched to a gene: 10. The CDR3 runs to 15 residues. The CDR3 loop is CASSLARLRGGAQYF. The CDR3 nucleotides read TGTGCCAGCAGCTTAGCGCGCCTGAGGGGAGGGGCCCAGTACTTC.

The J gene is TRBJ1-3, the V gene TRBV25-1, with 7 bases identical to TRBD1. The CDR3 sequence is 17 residues long. The germline V gene has CDR1 MGHDK and CDR2 SYGVNS. The V and J ends lost 2 bases and 1 base, in that order; junction bases with no gene match: 8. CDR3 nucleotide sequence: TGTGCCAGCAGTGAACCACCTGTGACAGGGTCTGGAAACACCATATATTTT. Amino acid sequence: CASSEPPVTGSGNTIYF.

The genes are TRBV3-1 (or the pseudogene TRBV3-2) and TRBJ2-1; the D gene is possibly TRBD2 (6 bases). V lost 1 base, J lost 7 bases, and 8 bases lay in between. CDR3 length equals 13 residues. CDR1 is LGHDT, CDR2 YNNKEL, per germline (reference sequence). This CDR3 is CASSQAGVNEQFF. CDR3 nucleotides: TGTGCCAGCAGCCAAGCGGGAGTTAATGAGCAGTTCTTC.

This CDR3 is CASRTSGGKETQYF. CDR3 DNA sequence: TGTGCCAGCCGGACTAGCGGGGGGAAAGAGACCCAGTACTTC. The rearrangement uses TRBV2 and TRBJ2-5, with TRBD2 matching over 14 bases. After removal of 8 bases from V and 3 bases from J, the junction contained 2 bases not matched to a gene. The CDR3 is 14 amino acids. CDR1 SNHLY and CDR2 FYNNEI come from the germline V gene.

The chain recombines TRBV5-1 with TRBJ2-3, with 12 bases aligning to TRBD2. The CDR3 consists of 18 residues. V gave up 5 bases and J gave up 0 bases; unmatched junction bases: 10. CDR1 and CDR2 (germline): SGHRS, YFSETQ. The CDR3 bases are TGCGCCAGCAGGTCTCTAGCGGGGGGGCCGCGGAGCACAGATACGCAGTATTTT. This encodes CASRSLAGGPRSTDTQYF.

V gene TRBV6-5 combines with J gene TRBJ1-1; D ambiguous. CDR1 is MNHEY, CDR2 SVGAGI, per germline. CDR3 length: 14 residues. V was pared by 7 bases and J by 2 bases, with 14 bases between. The CDR3 here is CASTEGTRNTEAFF. As DNA, the CDR3 is TGTGCCAGCACCGAGGGAACCAGAAACACTGAAGCTTTCTTT.

Only one count was recorded for this clone. The gene calls are TRBV18 and TRBJ1-1, with 10 bases identical to TRBD1. J lost 1 base, V lost 3 bases, and 2 bases had no gene match. Per the germline V gene, CDR1 is KGHSH and CDR2 is LQKENI. CDR3 length equals 15 residues. Here the CDR3 DNA reads TGTGCCAGCTCACCGGGGACAGGGGAGAACACTGAAGCTTTCTTT. Its translation is CASSPGTGENTEAFF.

The chain uses TRBV12-5 and TRBJ2-7, with D possibly matching TRBD1 (6 bases). V was trimmed by 0 bases and J by 6 bases, leaving 21 bases between them. The CDR3 covers 17 residues. Germline CDR1 reads LGHNT; CDR2 reads FRNRAP. CDR3: CASGLVELRQVNAEQYF. CDR3 nucleotides: TGTGCTAGTGGTTTGGTGGAACTACGACAGGTCAATGCCGAGCAGTACTTC.

The chain uses TRBV28 and TRBJ2-7, with 7 nucleotides matching TRBD1. The J segment lost 4 bases and the V segment lost 1 base, leaving 4 bases of the junction unmatched. Germline CDR1 is MDHEN and CDR2 is SYDVKM. The CDR3 has 14 amino acids. The CDR3 loop reads CASSLSGQPYEQYV. The CDR3 DNA reads as TGTGCCAGCAGTTTATCGGGACAGCCATACGAGCAGTACGTC.

This sequence joins TRBV3-1 (or the pseudogene TRBV3-2) and TRBJ1-1; D gene ambiguous. The CDR3 extends over 15 amino acids. Germline loops: CDR1 LGHDT, CDR2 YNNKEL (reference sequence). Trimming removed 3 bases from V and 1 base from J, with 12 bases in between. CDR3 amino acids: CASSQVPVGNTEAFF. CDR3 DNA sequence: TGTGCCAGCAGCCAGGTCCCCGTCGGGAACACTGAAGCTTTCTTT.

The V and J genes are TRBV2 and TRBJ1-1; D gene uncertain. V was trimmed by 7 bases and J by 1 base, leaving 13 bases between them. Germline-derived CDR1 and CDR2 are SNHLY and FYNNEI. CDR3 length: 14 amino acids. The CDR3 is CASKVREANTEAFF. The CDR3 region has the DNA TGTGCCAGCAAGGTGAGGGAGGCGAACACTGAAGCTTTCTTT.

The chain carries TRBV29-1 and TRBJ1-2; TRBD1 matches at 7 bases. Per germline, CDR1 SQVTM and CDR2 ANQGSEA. This CDR3 region has 11 residues. V lost 4 bases to trimming and J lost 8 bases; unmatched junction nucleotides: 4. The CDR3 loop is CSVGRGKGYTF. The CDR3, as DNA: TGCAGCGTTGGCAGGGGGAAGGGCTACACCTTC.

V and J are TRBV19 and TRBJ1-4; 9 bases fit TRBD1. This CDR3 region has 14 residues. Trimming took 6 bases from V and 8 from J; bases not matched to a gene: 7. The germline V gene encodes CDR1 LNHDA and CDR2 SQIVND (reference sequence). The DNA of the CDR3 is TGTGCCAGTAGCTGGGACAGGGCGGCGGAAAAACTGTTTTTT. Translated: CASSWDRAAEKLFF.

The chain links TRBV28 to TRBJ2-7; 7 bases match TRBD1. The CDR3 is made up of 12 amino acids. Germline V lookup: CDR1 MDHEN, CDR2 SYDVKM. After removal of 7 bases from V and 5 bases from J, the junction contained 5 bases not matched to a gene. The CDR3 spells CASTTGIHEQYF. The CDR3 DNA follows: TGTGCCAGCACGACAGGGATCCACGAGCAGTACTTC.

The chain recombines TRBV7-8 with TRBJ2-1, with 12 positions matching TRBD2. The V and J ends lost 3 bases and 0 bases, in that order; junction bases with no gene match: 3. The CDR3 sequence is 17 residues long. Looked up from germline, CDR1 is SGHVS and CDR2 is FQNEAQ. The CDR3: CASSFGLAGSSYNEQFF. In nucleotides, the CDR3 is TGTGCCAGCAGCTTCGGACTAGCGGGGAGCTCCTACAATGAGCAGTTCTTC.